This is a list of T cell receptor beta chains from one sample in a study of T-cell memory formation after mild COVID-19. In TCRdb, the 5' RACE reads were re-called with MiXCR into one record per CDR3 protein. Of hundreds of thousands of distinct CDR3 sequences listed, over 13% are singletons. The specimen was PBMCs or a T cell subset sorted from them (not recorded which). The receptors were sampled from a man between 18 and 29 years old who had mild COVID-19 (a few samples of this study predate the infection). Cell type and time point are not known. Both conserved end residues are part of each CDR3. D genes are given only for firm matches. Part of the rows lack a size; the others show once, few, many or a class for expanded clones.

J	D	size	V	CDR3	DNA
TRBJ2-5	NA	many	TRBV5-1	CASSLSSQETQYF	TGCGCCAGCAGCTTGTCAAGCCAAGAGACCCAGTACTTC
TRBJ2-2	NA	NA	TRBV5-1	CASSGGQITGELFF	TGCGCCAGCAGCGGGGGTCAGATCACCGGGGAGCTGTTTTTT
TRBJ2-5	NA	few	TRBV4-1	CASSQLRVVETQYF	TGCGCCAGCAGCCAACTCAGGGTAGTAGAGACCCAGTACTTC
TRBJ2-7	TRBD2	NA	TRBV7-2	CASSLVASGVNEQYF	TGTGCCAGCAGCTTAGTCGCTAGCGGGGTAAACGAGCAGTACTTC
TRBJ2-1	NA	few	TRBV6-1	CASSEVHTSEQFF	TGTGCCAGCAGTGAAGTTCACACTAGCGAGCAGTTCTTC
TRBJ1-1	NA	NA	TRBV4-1	CASSQIALNTEAFF	TGCGCCAGCAGCCAAATAGCTCTGAACACTGAAGCTTTCTTT
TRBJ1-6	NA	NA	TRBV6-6	CASSYGAGTTRSPLHF	TGTGCCAGCAGTTACGGAGCCGGGACAACAAGGTCACCCCTCCACTTT
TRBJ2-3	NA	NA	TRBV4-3	CASSQEGAGFTDTQYF	TGCGCCAGCAGCCAAGAGGGGGCAGGCTTCACAGATACGCAGTATTTT
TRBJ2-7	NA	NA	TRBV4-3	CASSQDLGRVAYEQYF	TGCGCCAGCAGCCAAGATCTTGGCAGGGTGGCCTACGAGCAGTACTTC
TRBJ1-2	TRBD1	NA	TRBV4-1	CASSQVQGAGGYTF	TGCGCCAGCAGCCAGGTACAGGGGGCTGGCGGCTACACCTTC
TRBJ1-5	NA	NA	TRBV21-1	CASRGVLHTDQPQHF	TGTGCCAGCAGGGGGGTGTTGCACACCGATCAGCCCCAGCATTTT
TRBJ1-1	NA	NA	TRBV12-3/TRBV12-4	CASSPTLVLNTEAFF	TGTGCCAGCAGTCCGACTTTGGTGTTGAACACTGAAGCTTTCTTT
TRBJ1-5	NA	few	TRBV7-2	CASSTQEYQPQHF	TGTGCCAGCAGCACACAGGAGTATCAGCCCCAGCATTTT
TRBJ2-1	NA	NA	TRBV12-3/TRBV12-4	CASSFPDSLGNEQFF	TGTGCCAGCAGTTTCCCGGACTCACTAGGGAATGAGCAGTTCTTC
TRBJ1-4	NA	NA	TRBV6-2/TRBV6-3	CASSIDAYEKLFF	TGTGCCAGCAGTATCGACGCTTATGAAAAACTGTTTTTT
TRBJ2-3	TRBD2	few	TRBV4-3	CASSQARVAGQDTQYF	TGCGCCAGCAGCCAGGCGAGGGTAGCGGGACAAGATACGCAGTATTTT